This entry lists 30 T cell receptor beta chains sequenced from one sample in a study of shared clonotypes between healthy human individuals. Sequencing used immunoSEQ multiplex PCR; TCRdb keeps in-frame clones, though not all of them. The table lists 2 million to 2.5 million clones, about 92% of them singletons. Sequenced: naive CD4+ T cells from PBMCs. Described subset: CD45RA+ positively selected. These TCRs come from a man between 18 and 29 years old in good health. Some clones in this sample may be carry-over from other donors' samples.

The chain employs TRBV5-4 and TRBJ2-6, with a tentative D call TRBD1 (5 bases). Germline V gene lookup returns CDR1 SGHNT and CDR2 YYREEE (reference sequence). Trimming shortened V by 4 bases and J by 0 bases, and 20 bases separated the two germline ends. CDR3 length: 19 residues. DNA of the CDR3: TGTGCCAGCAGCCCCGGCGGCAGGGCCTACCTCTCTGGGGCCAACGTCCTGACTTTC. This sequence encodes CASSPGGRAYLSGANVLTF.

The gene calls are TRBV9 and TRBJ2-1; 8 bases match TRBD1. The CDR3 consists of 15 residues. Trimming at V came to 4 bases and at J to 2 bases, leaving 5 bases not matched to a gene. CDR1 is SGDLS, CDR2 YYNGEE, per germline. CDR3 amino acids: CASSSTGQAYNEQFF. The CDR3 DNA sequence: TGTGCCAGCAGCTCCACGGGACAGGCCTACAATGAGCAGTTCTTC.

The chain recombines TRBV6-5 with TRBJ1-6; weak D call: TRBD1 (5 bases). Germline values: CDR1 MNHEY, CDR2 SVGAGI. The CDR3 contains 14 residues. Deletions cut 8 bases from V and 8 bases from J, with 16 bases between. The CDR3 here is CASQAGPRHSPLHF. In DNA, the CDR3 is TGTGCCAGCCAAGCGGGGCCTCGGCATTCACCCCTCCACTTT.

The chain combines TRBV5-1 with TRBJ2-2; tentative D call: TRBD1 (6 bases). The length of the CDR3 is 15 residues. V lost 7 bases to trimming and J lost 4 bases, with 17 bases between them. Germline CDR1 and CDR2: SGHRS and YFSETQ. The CDR3 bases are TGCGCCAGCCAACAAGCCCCAGGGGTCACCGGGGAGCTGTTTTTT. Translation: CASQQAPGVTGELFF.

There are a few counts of this clone. The V call is TRBV9, the J call TRBJ1-2; possibly TRBD1 for D (5 bases). Germline V CDR1 and CDR2: SGDLS, YYNGEE. Trimming stripped 3 bases from V and 3 bases from J, with 18 bases between. This CDR3 has 16 amino acids. CDR3 loop: CASSGWDRGEDYGYTF. The CDR3 DNA is TGTGCCAGCAGCGGGTGGGATAGGGGAGAGGACTATGGCTACACCTTC.

As regards this clone: The sample contains more than one DNA sequence encoding this CDR3. The V gene is TRBV6-6, the J gene TRBJ1-5; D unclear. From germline, CDR1 is MNHNY and CDR2 SVGAGI (reference sequence). The CDR3 sequence is 12 residues long. V shed 2 bases and J shed 4 bases, with 3 bases lying between them. For the CDR3, the DNA is TGTGCCAGCAGTTACGCGAATCAGCCCCAGCATTTT. This encodes CASSYANQPQHF.

The chain combines TRBV18 with TRBJ1-2; 12 nucleotides line up with TRBD1. The trim removed 3 bases at V and 9 bases at J, leaving 5 bases unmatched. Germline CDR1 is KGHSH and CDR2 is LQKENI. CDR3 length equals 14 residues. In DNA form, the CDR3 reads TGTGCCAGCTCACCGGGACAGGGGGCCGGGAGCTACACCTTC. Encoded protein: CASSPGQGAGSYTF.

The table lists this clone with a count of one. The chain uses TRBV4-1 and TRBJ2-7; 7 nucleotides align to TRBD1. V dropped 1 base and J dropped 2; count of bases not matched to a gene: 5. The CDR3 spans 15 residues. The germline V gene has CDR1 MGHRA and CDR2 YSYEKL. Here the CDR3 reads CASSQVQGGPYEQYF. The DNA of the CDR3 is TGCGCCAGCAGCCAAGTTCAAGGGGGCCCCTACGAGCAGTACTTC.

This clone was counted a single time. The V gene is TRBV7-8, the J gene TRBJ1-1; unclear D gene. Per the germline V gene, CDR1 is SGHVS and CDR2 is FQNEAQ. The CDR3 covers 15 residues. The germline V and J ends were trimmed by 1 base and 4 bases, with 13 bases remaining between them. This CDR3 is CASSLELSGFTEAFF. The CDR3 coding sequence is TGTGCCAGCAGCTTAGAATTATCGGGGTTCACTGAAGCTTTCTTT.

A single count supports this clone. The chain links TRBV5-1 to TRBJ2-4; a weak D match, TRBD1 (6 bases). Trimming stripped 3 bases from V and 0 bases from J, with 25 bases between. The CDR3 totals 20 residues. The germline gives CDR1 SGHRS, CDR2 YFSETQ. CDR3 residues: CASSSGLRTRDKLAKNIQYF. The CDR3 DNA follows: TGCGCCAGCAGCTCCGGATTAAGGACCCGGGACAAGCTAGCCAAAAACATTCAGTACTTC.

The chain uses TRBV5-5 and TRBJ2-2; D is ambiguous. Trimming pared 3 bases from V and 4 bases from J, leaving 7 bases between. CDR1 is SGHKS, CDR2 YYEKEE, per germline (reference sequence). The CDR3 length is 13 residues. CDR3: CASSSGPTGELFF. CDR3 coding DNA: TGTGCCAGCAGCTCGGGCCCCACCGGGGAGCTGTTTTTT.

The chain employs TRBV7-3 and TRBJ2-3; maybe TRBD2 (6 bases). Germline-derived CDR1 and CDR2 are SGHTA and FQGTGA. The CDR3 covers 14 residues. V shed 0 bases and J shed 5 bases, with 9 bases lying between them. The chain's CDR3 is CASSLTRDRDTQYF. The CDR3 nucleotides are TGTGCCAGCAGCTTAACGCGGGATAGAGATACGCAGTATTTT.

This chain uses TRBV4-2 with TRBJ2-6, with D possibly matching TRBD1 (5 bases). The CDR3 is made up of 15 amino acids. Germline V gene lookup returns CDR1 LGHNA and CDR2 YNFKEQ. V was shortened by 3 bases and J by 0 bases, with 6 bases between the two germline ends. The CDR3: CASSHTGSGANVLTF. As DNA, the CDR3 is TGTGCCAGCAGCCACACAGGCTCTGGGGCCAACGTCCTGACTTTC.

This clone was seen more than once but under ten times. The chain is built from TRBV7-2 and TRBJ2-3; D not certain. The CDR3 length is 12 residues. Germline CDR1 reads SGHTA; CDR2 reads FQGNSA. V lost 4 bases and J lost 2, with 4 bases in between. CDR3 residues: CASSWVTDTQYF. The CDR3 DNA reads as TGTGCCAGCAGCTGGGTCACAGATACGCAGTATTTT.

This rearrangement joins TRBV30 to TRBJ2-7; D is uncertain. V was clipped by 0 bases and J by 6 bases, with 12 bases between them. Germline lookup yields CDR1 GTSNPN and CDR2 SVGIG (reference sequence). CDR3 length equals 13 residues. The CDR3 nucleotides read TGTGCCTGGAGTGTAGGTAGTAGGGTCGAGCAGTACTTC. Protein sequence: CAWSVGSRVEQYF.

With respect to this clone: This specimen includes other DNA sequences encoding the same CDR3. The rearrangement links TRBV27 to TRBJ2-7, with TRBD1 identical over 12 bases. Germline V gene lookup returns CDR1 MNHEY and CDR2 SMNVEV (reference sequence). The J segment lost 3 bases and the V segment lost 2 bases, leaving 2 bases of the junction unmatched. CDR3 size: 15 residues. This CDR3 reads CASSLGTGGLYEQYF. As DNA, the CDR3 is TGTGCCAGCAGTTTAGGGACAGGGGGCCTCTACGAGCAGTACTTC.

This clone showed up just once. V usage is TRBV6-5 and J usage is TRBJ2-3; possible D gene TRBD1, 5 bases. Germline loops: CDR1 MNHEY, CDR2 SVGAGI. The length of the CDR3 is 14 residues. V lost 6 bases and J lost 0, with 10 bases in between. The CDR3 DNA follows: TGTGCCAGCAGCCAGGCAGGGAGCACAGATACGCAGTATTTT. The encoded protein is CASSQAGSTDTQYF.

In nucleotides, the CDR3 is TGTGCCAGCAGCCCCCTTTTGACCCAAGAGACCCAGTACTTC. Encoded protein: CASSPLLTQETQYF. This sequence joins TRBV11-2 and TRBJ2-5; unclear D gene. The length of the CDR3 is 14 residues. Germline V gene data show CDR1 as SGHAT and CDR2 as FQNNGV. V lost 5 bases and J 1 base, leaving 11 bases between the germline ends. Combining the CDR3 with reference TRBV11-2 and TRBJ2-5 gives the whole variable domain EAGVAQSPRYKIIEKRQSVAFWCNPISGHATLYWYQQILGQGPKLLIQFQNNGVVDDSQLPKDRFSAERLKGVDSTLKIQPAKLEDSAVYLCASSPLLTQETQYFGPGTRLLVL.

The J gene is TRBJ1-5, the V gene TRBV28; 9 positions agree with TRBD1. V was clipped by 7 bases and J by 1 base; unmatched bases: 11. Germline CDR1 and CDR2: MDHEN and SYDVKM. This CDR3 region has 17 residues. The DNA for the CDR3 is TGTGCCAGCACCCCACACGCGGGACAGGGAAGCAATCAGCCCCAGCATTTT. This gives the protein CASTPHAGQGSNQPQHF.

The CDR3: CALGAGQGGEQYF. The CDR3 nucleotides are TGTGCCCTCGGGGCGGGACAGGGCGGCGAGCAGTACTTC. J is TRBJ2-7 and V is TRBV10-3; 9 bases align to TRBD1. The germline V gene encodes CDR1 ENHRY and CDR2 SYGVKD. This CDR3 is built from 13 residues. Trimming removed 11 bases from V and 6 bases from J; junction bases left unmatched: 11.

This chain connects TRBV7-2 to TRBJ2-1; TRBD2 aligns across 8 bases. CDR1 is SGHTA, CDR2 FQGNSA, per germline. CDR3 length: 13 amino acids. The V segment lost 4 bases and the J segment 10 bases; nucleotides outside the gene matches: 6. CDR3 in DNA: TGTGCCAGCAGCTCGGGACTAGTTTGGGAGCAGTTCTTC. This gives the protein CASSSGLVWEQFF.

The genes are TRBV5-1 and TRBJ2-5; D is unresolved. V gave up 3 bases and J gave up 5 bases, with 11 bases separating them. CDR1 is SGHRS, CDR2 YFSETQ, per germline. The CDR3 runs to 13 residues. This chain's CDR3 is CASSSNPEETQYF. The CDR3 nucleotides are TGCGCCAGCAGCTCCAACCCGGAGGAGACCCAGTACTTC.

The rearrangement links TRBV30 to TRBJ2-7; D not certain. The CDR3 has 13 residues. V was cut by 0 bases and J by 5 bases, with 11 bases left in between. In germline, CDR1 is GTSNPN, CDR2 SVGIG (reference sequence). The CDR3 bases are TGTGCCTGGAGTGTACAAATCGGAAACGAGCAGTACTTC. Protein sequence: CAWSVQIGNEQYF.

The J gene is TRBJ2-2, the V gene TRBV7-3; 7 nucleotides match TRBD2. Trimming at V came to 5 bases and at J to 3 bases, leaving 6 bases not matched to a gene. Germline lookup yields CDR1 SGHTA and CDR2 FQGTGA. CDR3 length: 15 amino acids. CDR3 in DNA: TGTGCCAGCAGCCCCCGGGAGGTATACACCGGGGAGCTGTTTTTT. Residues: CASSPREVYTGELFF.

The genes are TRBV19 and TRBJ2-2; 7 nucleotides match TRBD2. This CDR3 is 17 amino acids long. The V gene end was trimmed by 3 bases and the J gene end by 6 bases; junction bases not matched to a gene: 13. CDR1 and CDR2 from the germline V gene are LNHDA and SQIVND (reference sequence). The CDR3 loop reads CASSIRGHREEAGELFF. The CDR3 bases are TGTGCCAGTAGTATTCGCGGGCATCGGGAGGAGGCCGGGGAGCTGTTTTTT.

This chain connects TRBV7-8 to TRBJ1-1; weak D call: TRBD1 (5 bases). This CDR3 contains 15 residues. Germline CDR1 reads SGHVS; CDR2 reads FQNEAQ. Between the trimmed V and J ends, which lost 5 bases and 3 bases, there was a span of 16 bases. CDR3: CASSETGGGDTEAFF. DNA for the CDR3: TGTGCCAGCAGCGAGACGGGGGGAGGGGACACTGAAGCTTTCTTT.

The chain is built from TRBV11-2 and TRBJ2-7; D gene unclear. This CDR3 is 12 amino acids long. In germline, CDR1 is SGHAT, CDR2 FQNNGV. The V and J ends lost 7 bases and 2 bases respectively, with 9 bases between them. CDR3 in amino acids: CASKGPAYEQYF. The CDR3, as DNA: TGTGCCAGCAAAGGACCGGCCTACGAGCAGTACTTC.

This chain connects TRBV7-9 to TRBJ1-1; D is ambiguous. Germline CDR1 and CDR2: SEHNR and FQNEAQ (reference sequence). The CDR3 covers 16 residues. Trimming left V 5 bases short and J 3 bases short, with 19 bases between. This chain's CDR3 is CASSLLMSRFDTEAFF. In nucleotides, the CDR3 is TGTGCCAGCAGCCTATTGATGTCCCGGTTCGACACTGAAGCTTTCTTT.

The J gene is TRBJ2-7, the V gene TRBV9, with D uncertain. The CDR3 extends over 15 amino acids. With 0 bases removed from V and 0 bases from J, the gap between germline ends came to 10 bases. From germline, CDR1 is SGDLS and CDR2 YYNGEE. CDR3: CASSVALSSSYEQYF. The CDR3 coding sequence is TGTGCCAGCAGCGTAGCTCTATCGAGCTCCTACGAGCAGTACTTC.

This clone was detected once. V and J are TRBV7-9 and TRBJ2-3, with D unresolved. Trimming pared 5 bases from V and 4 bases from J, leaving 10 bases between. CDR3 length equals 13 residues. Germline assignment: CDR1 SEHNR and CDR2 FQNEAQ (reference sequence). CDR3 sequence: CASSPPVADTQYF. The CDR3 coding sequence is TGTGCCAGCAGCCCCCCAGTTGCAGATACGCAGTATTTT.